The clone carrying this T cell receptor beta chain has more than one count but fewer than ten. The second PCR ran about 6 to 12 cycles with a sample-barcoded 5' primer and J-beta primers. Using its own MiXCR run on the 5' RACE reads, TCRdb lists one record per CDR3 protein. The table records 750,000 to 950,000 distinct CDR3 sequences, 20% to 30% of them present only once. The data were obtained in a study of blood T cells in healthy people across ages. V shed 0 bases and J shed 5 bases, with 25 bases lying between them. CDR3 length equals 18 residues. In germline, CDR1 is GTSNPN, CDR2 SVGIG (reference sequence). A further study also used this sample, focusing on T cells of mothers and their children.

This sequence was found in a boy between 10 and 17 years old in good health. The sequencing input was blood. This chain links TRBV30 with TRBJ2-5; possibly TRBD2 for D (5 bases). CDR3 DNA: TGTGCCTGGAGTGTAGATGAGGGAGTAGGGCCCCATTCTGAGACCCAGTACTTC. Its protein is CAWSVDEGVGPHSETQYF.